This passage covers 31 T cell receptor beta chains from one sample sequenced in a study of patients and donors after allogeneic stem cell transplantation. A single record per CDR3 protein comes from TCRdb applying MiXCR to the RT-PCR reads. This table holds roughly 880,000 distinct CDR3 sequences, more than 15% found once. The sequenced material came from blood, either unsorted or a sorted T cell fraction (not recorded which). These receptors were collected from a human donor who was either an allogeneic HSCT recipient or a stem cell or donor lymphocyte infusion donor (not recorded which). It is not recorded whose cells these are; they may come from a transplant donor.

V usage is TRBV10-3 and J usage is TRBJ2-2, with TRBD2 matching over 7 bases. With 7 bases clipped from V and 5 bases from J, the junction kept 7 bases outside the gene matches. CDR3 length: 14 residues. Germline CDR1 ENHRY, CDR2 SYGVKD. Here the CDR3 DNA reads TGTGCCATCACCCGAGAGCGGGGAACCGGGGAGCTGTTTTTT. The encoded protein is CAITRERGTGELFF.

This clonotype was observed a handful of times. The rearrangement uses TRBV7-2 and TRBJ2-1; D unclear. The CDR3 length is 14 residues. Germline CDR1 reads SGHTA; CDR2 reads FQGNSA. The V and J ends lost 1 base and 9 bases respectively, with 13 bases between them. The CDR3 sequence is CASSLDTALGEQFF. The CDR3 DNA reads TGTGCCAGCAGCTTAGATACGGCGCTCGGTGAGCAGTTCTTC.

This clonotype was seen a few times. The chain couples TRBV25-1 to TRBJ2-1, with 7 bases fitting TRBD2. V lost 5 bases, J lost 7 bases, and 8 bases stayed unmatched. The CDR3 covers 14 residues. Per the germline V gene, CDR1 is MGHDK and CDR2 is SYGVNS. In DNA, the CDR3 is TGTGCCAGCAGTCATGCGGGAGCCGGGAATGAGCAGTTCTTC. It specifies CASSHAGAGNEQFF.

This clonotype was seen a few times. The chain recombines TRBV1 with TRBJ2-1; the DNA was not compared with TRBD1, the D call given in the table. TRBV1 is described as a pseudogene. This CDR3 is built from 13 residues. CDR3 sequence: CTSSQGPTDEQFF. The DNA for the CDR3 is TGCACCAGCAGCCAGGGGCCTACTGACGAGCAGTTCTTC.

V is TRBV12-3 or TRBV12-4 and J is TRBJ2-7; possibly TRBD2 for D (5 bases). The CDR3 has 16 residues. V was clipped by 5 bases and J by 5 bases, with 22 bases between them. The CDR3 coding sequence is TGTGCCAGCAGTGGGCTCCGGGATACGGGGAGCAACGAGCAGTACTTC. This codes for CASSGLRDTGSNEQYF.

The chain couples TRBV2 to TRBJ1-6; possibly TRBD1 for D (6 bases). Trimming took 9 bases from V and 6 from J, leaving 15 bases between them. From germline, CDR1 is SNHLY and CDR2 FYNNEI. CDR3 length: 14 amino acids. The CDR3 coding sequence is TGTGCCAGTAGAGAGGGACACCTTAATTCACCCCTCCACTTT. It yields the protein CASREGHLNSPLHF.

Of note for this clonotype: Given a much more abundant clone one base away, this may be a read error. CDR3 coding DNA: TGTGCCAGCAGTCCCGGGACAGGCTCCTTTGGCTACACCTTC. Its translation is CASSPGTGSFGYTF. The V call is TRBV6-1, the J call TRBJ1-2; 8 bases line up with TRBD1. CDR1 MNHNS and CDR2 SASEGT come from the germline V gene. With V trimmed by 5 bases and J by 7 bases, 9 bases remained unmatched. The CDR3 is 14 amino acids.

This clonotype has a handful of counts. The chain uses TRBV2 and TRBJ2-7; D is perhaps TRBD1 (6 bases). The CDR3 contains 13 residues. Germline-derived CDR1 and CDR2 are SNHLY and FYNNEI. Trimming took 7 bases from V and 3 from J, leaving 13 bases between them. The CDR3 loop is CASMIQGNYEQYF. The CDR3 DNA reads TGTGCCAGCATGATACAGGGCAACTACGAGCAGTACTTC.

The sample holds one count of this clonotype. This rearrangement joins TRBV5-6 to TRBJ2-2; no definite D call. Per the germline V gene, CDR1 is SGHDT and CDR2 is YYEEEE. With 7 bases removed from V and 4 bases from J, the gap between germline ends came to 5 bases. This CDR3 has 11 amino acids. The DNA for the CDR3 is TGTGCCAGCCAGTTCACCGGGGAGCTGTTTTTT. It is translated as CASQFTGELFF.

This chain links TRBV9 with TRBJ2-3; 9 nucleotides line up with TRBD2. Per germline, CDR1 SGDLS and CDR2 YYNGEE. Trimming at V came to 3 bases and at J to 6 bases, leaving 14 bases not matched to a gene. The CDR3 has 17 amino acids. CDR3 bases: TGTGCCAGCAGCGCAGAAGGAGGGTCCCTAGCGGGGGATACGCAGTATTTT. As protein: CASSAEGGSLAGDTQYF. The full variable domain, completed using reference TRBV9 and TRBJ2-3, is DSGVTQTPKHLITATGQRVTLRCSPRSGDLSVYWYQQSLDQGLQFLIQYYNGEERAKGNILERFSAQQFPDLHSELNLSSLELGDSALYFCASSAEGGSLAGDTQYFGPGTRLTVL.

This clonotype was detected only a few times. This chain connects TRBV4-3 to TRBJ2-7; 8 bases are shared with TRBD1. Germline lookup yields CDR1 LGHNA and CDR2 YSLEER. The CDR3 has 16 residues. With 1 base clipped from V and 0 bases from J, the junction kept 5 bases outside the gene matches. The CDR3 region is CASSQGRTGSSYEQYF. For the CDR3, the DNA is TGCGCCAGCAGCCAAGGTCGGACAGGGAGCTCCTACGAGCAGTACTTC.

The V gene is TRBV12-3 or TRBV12-4, the J gene TRBJ2-1; 10 positions match TRBD2. CDR3 length: 18 amino acids. V shed 6 bases, J shed 0 bases, and the junction held 11 bases outside the gene matches. The CDR3 coding sequence is TGTGCCAGCAGAACCGGGACTAGCGCGGAGAGCTCCTACAATGAGCAGTTCTTC. Its protein product is CASRTGTSAESSYNEQFF.

This clonotype was counted between two and nine times. The J gene is TRBJ2-7, the V gene TRBV2, with D uncertain. V was clipped by 4 bases and J by 1 base, with 5 bases between them. The germline CDR1 and CDR2 sequences are SNHLY and FYNNEI. This CDR3 has 12 amino acids. The CDR3 bases are TGTGCCAGCAGTGCGGCTTCCTACGAGCAGTACTTC. Protein: CASSAASYEQYF.

The V gene is TRBV5-1, the J gene TRBJ1-1; 11 positions agree with TRBD1. The CDR3 is 16 amino acids. Germline V gene data show CDR1 as SGHRS and CDR2 as YFSETQ. The junction had 10 bases not matched to a gene; V was cut back by 4 bases and J by 5 bases. CDR3 sequence: CASSPGQGAFGTEAFF. Written as DNA, the CDR3 is TGCGCCAGCAGCCCCGGACAGGGGGCCTTTGGGACTGAAGCTTTCTTT.

The chain is built from TRBV19 and TRBJ2-3, with no clear D. The V end was cut by 3 bases, the J end by 4 bases, with 17 bases between. The germline V gene encodes CDR1 LNHDA and CDR2 SQIVND (reference sequence). The CDR3 sequence is 16 residues long. The DNA of the CDR3 is TGTGCCAGTAGTATTCCCACCACCAACCGCCCAGATACGCAGTATTTT. This encodes CASSIPTTNRPDTQYF.

This clonotype was recorded a few times. The chain couples TRBV2 to TRBJ2-5, with D perhaps TRBD1 (6 bases). The V and J ends lost 4 bases and 2 bases respectively, with 11 bases between them. Germline V gene data show CDR1 as SNHLY and CDR2 as FYNNEI. The length of the CDR3 is 14 residues. CDR3 loop: CASSVQGWQETQYF. Here the CDR3 DNA reads TGTGCCAGCAGTGTACAGGGTTGGCAAGAGACCCAGTACTTC.

The chain joins TRBV5-1 to TRBJ2-2, with 7 bases that match TRBD2. Germline CDR1 SGHRS, CDR2 YFSETQ. V lost 0 bases, J lost 3 bases, and 5 bases stayed unmatched. The length of the CDR3 is 16 residues. CDR3 in amino acids: CASSLGAGAHTGELFF. Here the CDR3 DNA reads TGCGCCAGCAGCTTGGGGGCGGGAGCCCACACCGGGGAGCTGTTTTTT.

J is TRBJ2-2 and V is TRBV5-1; a weak D match, TRBD2 (6 bases). V was clipped by 4 bases and J by 3 bases, with 16 bases between them. Germline CDR1 SGHRS, CDR2 YFSETQ. The CDR3 contains 16 residues. This chain's CDR3 is CASSRWRGRDTGELFF. In nucleotides, the CDR3 is TGCGCCAGCAGCAGGTGGCGGGGTCGGGACACCGGGGAGCTGTTTTTT.

The chain has TRBV11-1 and TRBJ2-3; TRBD2 agrees at 11 bases. Germline trimming cut 1 base from V and 4 bases from J; bases unmatched to any gene: 16. Germline V gene data show CDR1 as SGHAT and CDR2 as FQDESV (reference sequence). The CDR3 is 20 residues long. CDR3 sequence: CASSLGAGKLAGDLPDTQYF. CDR3 coding DNA: TGTGCCAGCAGCTTAGGAGCGGGGAAACTAGCGGGAGACTTGCCAGATACGCAGTATTTT.

This clonotype was seen more than once but under ten times. The chain recombines TRBV4-1 with TRBJ1-2, with 7 bases lining up with TRBD1. This CDR3 is 16 amino acids long. The germline CDR1 and CDR2 sequences are MGHRA and YSYEKL. With 2 bases clipped from V and 4 bases from J, the junction kept 10 bases outside the gene matches. The DNA for the CDR3 is TGCGCCAGCAGCCAATTGTCCGGGACAGAAGCCTATGGCTACACCTTC. This sequence encodes CASSQLSGTEAYGYTF.

This sequence joins TRBV7-8 and TRBJ2-7; D is unresolved. The CDR3 has 15 amino acids. CDR1 and CDR2 (germline): SGHVS, FQNEAQ. With 1 base removed from V and 6 bases from J, the gap between germline ends came to 16 bases. The CDR3 nucleotides read TGTGCCAGCAGCTTAGTGAGAGGAAGAAGCCCCGAGCAGTACTTC. Protein: CASSLVRGRSPEQYF. Full variable domain (remainder filled in from reference TRBV7-8 and TRBJ2-7): GAGVSQSPRYKVAKRGQDVALRCDPISGHVSLFWYQQALGQGPEFLTYFQNEAQLDKSGLPSDRFFAERPEGSVSTLKIQRTQQEDSAVYLCASSLVRGRSPEQYFGPGTRLTVT.

This clonotype was seen repeatedly, ten times or more. The chain joins TRBV10-3 to TRBJ2-5; the D is unclear. Germline V gives CDR1 ENHRY, CDR2 SYGVKD. V was cut by 3 bases and J by 1 base, with 9 bases left in between. This CDR3 has 14 amino acids. The CDR3 loop is CAISDPAFQETQYF. The DNA of the CDR3 is TGTGCCATCAGTGACCCAGCCTTCCAAGAGACCCAGTACTTC.

Remarks on this clonotype: At one of its ends the junction is not consistent with the germline gene, which may arise from a read error. The rearrangement uses TRBV3-1 and TRBJ2-7; TRBD1 matches at 10 bases. The CDR3 length is 14 residues. The germline CDR1 and CDR2 sequences are LGHDT and YNNKEL (reference sequence). CDR3 in amino acids: CASSLGTGDYGQYF. In DNA form, the CDR3 reads TGTGCCAGCAGCCTGGGGACAGGGGACTACGGGCAGTACTTC.

This clonotype was seen at least ten times. The rearrangement links TRBV12-3 or TRBV12-4 to TRBJ1-5; possible D gene TRBD1, 5 bases. The V and J ends lost 10 bases and 3 bases respectively, with 13 bases between them. The CDR3 is made up of 13 amino acids. In DNA, the CDR3 is TGTGCCACCAAATCGGGGGACAATCAGCCCCAGCATTTT. Translating gives CATKSGDNQPQHF.

The chain joins TRBV11-3 to TRBJ2-3; 10 bases fit TRBD1. Trimming at V came to 0 bases and at J to 4 bases, leaving 4 bases not matched to a gene. Germline V gives CDR1 SGHNT, CDR2 YENEEA. This CDR3 is 16 amino acids long. The CDR3 DNA is TGTGCCAGCAGCTTAGACGGGGACAGGGGACCAGATACGCAGTATTTT. This gives the protein CASSLDGDRGPDTQYF.

This clonotype turned up a few times. This sequence joins TRBV11-2 and TRBJ2-1, with 11 bases that match TRBD1. The germline gives CDR1 SGHAT, CDR2 FQNNGV. J gave up 8 bases and V 4 bases, and 7 bases lay outside the gene matches. The CDR3 consists of 15 residues. The chain's CDR3 is CASSSGQGGLDEQFF. Written as DNA, the CDR3 is TGTGCCAGCAGCTCGGGACAGGGGGGACTTGATGAGCAGTTCTTC.

This chain joins TRBV27 and TRBJ2-7, with 7 bases matching TRBD2. This CDR3 has 14 residues. Germline V CDR1 and CDR2: MNHEY, SMNVEV (reference sequence). V was clipped by 4 bases and J by 5 bases; unmatched bases: 8. This CDR3 is CASSSNSGGDEQYF. In DNA form, the CDR3 reads TGTGCCAGCAGTTCCAACTCGGGAGGCGACGAGCAGTACTTC.

The sample holds a few counts of this clonotype. The chain recombines TRBV5-1 with TRBJ2-7; 8 nucleotides match TRBD2. This CDR3 comprises 16 residues. The V gene end was trimmed by 2 bases and the J gene end by 4 bases; junction bases not matched to a gene: 11. Germline V CDR1 and CDR2: SGHRS, YFSETQ. The CDR3 nucleotides are TGCGCCAGCAGCTTTACGGGGGGGGACTATGGTTACGAGCAGTACTTC. It yields the protein CASSFTGGDYGYEQYF.

This clonotype was seen many times. The chain has TRBV20-1 and TRBJ2-1; D ambiguous. The CDR3 consists of 13 residues. CDR1 is DFQATT and CDR2 is SNEGSKA in the germline V gene (reference sequence). With 4 bases removed from V and 8 bases from J, the gap between germline ends came to 15 bases. DNA for the CDR3: TGCAGTGCTATGAGGCTCGACTTTTATGAGCAGTTCTTC. Its translation is CSAMRLDFYEQFF.

The chain carries TRBV4-1 and TRBJ2-1, with TRBD2 identical over 12 bases. Germline V CDR1 and CDR2: MGHRA, YSYEKL. This CDR3 is 15 amino acids long. Trimming cost V 4 bases and J 9 bases; bases outside gene matches: 7. The CDR3: CASSPTSGRASEQFF. The CDR3, as DNA: TGCGCCAGCAGCCCGACTAGCGGGAGAGCTAGTGAGCAGTTCTTC.

Only a few counts were recorded for this clonotype. The chain employs TRBV24-1 and TRBJ1-4; 7 bases align to TRBD1. The junction had 6 bases not matched to a gene; V was cut back by 4 bases and J by 5 bases. The CDR3 extends over 15 amino acids. Germline V gives CDR1 KGHDR, CDR2 SFDVKD. The CDR3 DNA reads as TGTGCCACCAGTGAAAGGACAGGCCTAAATGAAAAACTGTTTTTT. Protein product: CATSERTGLNEKLFF.